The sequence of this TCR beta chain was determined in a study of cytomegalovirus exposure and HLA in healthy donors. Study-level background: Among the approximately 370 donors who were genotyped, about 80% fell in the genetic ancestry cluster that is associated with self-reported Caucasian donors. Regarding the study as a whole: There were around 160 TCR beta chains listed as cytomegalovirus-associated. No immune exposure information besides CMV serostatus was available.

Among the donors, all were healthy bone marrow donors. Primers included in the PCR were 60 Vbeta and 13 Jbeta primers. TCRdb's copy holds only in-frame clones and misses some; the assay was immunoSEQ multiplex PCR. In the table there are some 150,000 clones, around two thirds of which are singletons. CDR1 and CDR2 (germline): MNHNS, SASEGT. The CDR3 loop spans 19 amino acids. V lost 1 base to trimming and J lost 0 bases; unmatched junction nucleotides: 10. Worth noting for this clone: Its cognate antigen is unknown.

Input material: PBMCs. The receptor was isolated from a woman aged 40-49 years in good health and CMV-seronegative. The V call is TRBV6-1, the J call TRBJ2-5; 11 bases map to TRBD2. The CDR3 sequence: CASSEGWLAGGTYQETQYF. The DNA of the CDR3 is TGTGCCAGCAGTGAAGGATGGCTAGCGGGAGGAACGTACCAAGAGACCCAGTACTTC.